This T cell receptor beta chain was sequenced for a study of blood T cell repertoires in COVID-19. At the level of the study: The analysed material was cDNA or gDNA that came from T cells, B-cell-depleted T cells, or PBMCs.

Trimming at V came to 6 bases and at J to 2 bases, leaving 4 bases not matched to a gene. The CDR3 loop spans 15 amino acids. CDR1 MNHEY and CDR2 SMNVEV come from the germline V gene (reference sequence). Assay: immunoSEQ multiplex PCR; the TCRdb copy retains only in-frame clones and omits some. The sample records fewer than 60,000 clones, around 84% being singletons. Specimen: peripheral blood. This receptor was identified in a human donor in a cohort sampled during active COVID-19. The chain joins TRBV27 to TRBJ2-2, with 9 positions matching TRBD2. The DNA for the CDR3 is TGTGCCAGCAGCCTAGCGGGAACTAACACCGGGGAGCTGTTTTTT. The encoded protein is CASSLAGTNTGELFF.